The 5 T cell receptor beta chains reported below all come from one sample, sequenced in a study of blood T cell repertoires in COVID-19. Sequenced by immunoSEQ multiplex PCR; TCRdb stores in-frame clones only, minus some. This sample yields a few hundred thousand clones, of which approximately 86% are seen a single time; about 0.7% belongs to the top ten. Sequences were obtained from peripheral blood. The receptors were sampled from a human donor in a cohort sampled during active COVID-19.

V gene TRBV7-9 combines with J gene TRBJ1-4; possible D gene TRBD1, 5 bases. The CDR3 length is 16 residues. V lost 5 bases to trimming and J lost 8 bases, with 21 bases between them. Germline values: CDR1 SEHNR, CDR2 FQNEAQ (reference sequence). CDR3 in amino acids: CASSLASGGGAEKLFF. The CDR3 coding sequence is TGTGCCAGCAGCCTCGCCTCGGGGGGAGGGGCGGAAAAACTGTTTTTT.

The J gene is TRBJ2-3, the V gene TRBV20-1; D is uncertain. In germline, CDR1 is DFQATT, CDR2 SNEGSKA (reference sequence). V was shortened by 3 bases and J by 1 base, with 11 bases between the two germline ends. The CDR3 covers 14 residues. The CDR3 DNA reads TGCAGTGCTAGTGGAGCAGGCCGCACAGATACGCAGTATTTT. Its translation: CSASGAGRTDTQYF.

The rearrangement joins TRBV4-1 to TRBJ1-1, with 9 nucleotides matching TRBD1. J gave up 5 bases and V 3 bases, and 10 bases lay outside the gene matches. CDR1 is MGHRA, CDR2 YSYEKL, per germline. CDR3 length: 16 residues. The DNA for the CDR3 is TGCGCCAGCAGCCAGCCCGGGACAGGGCGGCGAACTGAAGCTTTCTTT. Translated: CASSQPGTGRRTEAFF.

The genes are TRBV7-2 and TRBJ1-2; 10 nucleotides agree with TRBD1. The CDR3 runs 15 residues. Germline V gene lookup returns CDR1 SGHTA and CDR2 FQGNSA. The V and J ends lost 5 bases and 6 bases, in that order; junction bases with no gene match: 9. The CDR3 is CASSPDRGRIDGYTF. DNA of the CDR3: TGTGCCAGCAGCCCAGACAGGGGGCGTATTGATGGCTACACCTTC.

The chain uses TRBV4-3 and TRBJ2-5; 9 bases line up with TRBD1. CDR1 and CDR2 from the germline V gene are LGHNA and YSLEER. V lost 1 base to trimming and J lost 5 bases; unmatched junction nucleotides: 8. The CDR3 extends over 16 amino acids. The CDR3 DNA reads as TGCGCCAGCAGCCAAGTAACAGGGGGCGGGTGGGAGACCCAGTACTTC. Protein sequence: CASSQVTGGGWETQYF.